This passage covers 23 T cell receptor beta chains from one sample sequenced in a study of T-cell reconstitution after alpha-beta-depleted transplantation in children. During its preparation, the TCRbeta library received unique molecular identifiers. Each CDR3 protein gets one entry after TCRdb re-called the PCR reads with MiXCR. The sample holds about 110,000 distinct CDR3 sequences; about 6% are singletons and the top ten take roughly 20%. The sequencing here drew on PBMCs, mostly from graft donor cells, taken 360 days after TCRalphabeta/CD19-depleted stem cell transplant. The receptors were gathered from a male patient under 10 years old who had a stem cell transplant for acute lymphoblastic leukemia, so the T cells may come from the graft donor.

This clonotype has a count of ten or more. V and J are TRBV7-6 and TRBJ2-4; D may be TRBD2 (5 bases). The V and J ends lost 3 bases and 3 bases respectively, with 12 bases between them. There are 15 residues in the CDR3. Germline CDR1 reads SGHVS; CDR2 reads FNYEAQ. CDR3 bases: TGTGCCAGCAGCTTTGGGGAGTTCGGCAAAAACATTCAGTACTTC. It codes for CASSFGEFGKNIQYF.

The rearrangement uses TRBV7-9 and TRBJ2-3; possibly TRBD1 for D (6 bases). The CDR3 runs 13 residues. V was shortened by 10 bases and J by 0 bases, with 11 bases between the two germline ends. Germline V lookup: CDR1 SEHNR, CDR2 FQNEAQ (reference sequence). CDR3 protein: CATTGQSTDTQYF. For the CDR3, the DNA is TGTGCCACCACCGGACAGAGCACAGATACGCAGTATTTT.

The sample holds many counts of this clonotype. The V call is TRBV12-3 or TRBV12-4, the J call TRBJ1-2; D not resolved. The germline V and J ends were trimmed by 5 bases and 4 bases, with 14 bases remaining between them. The CDR3 runs 14 residues. This chain's CDR3 is CASSLPAWGYGYTF. DNA for the CDR3: TGTGCCAGCAGTCTCCCGGCATGGGGCTATGGCTACACCTTC.

V and J are TRBV6-1 and TRBJ2-1; 10 bases align to TRBD2. Looked up from germline, CDR1 is MNHNS and CDR2 is SASEGT. This CDR3 has 13 amino acids. V dropped 7 bases and J dropped 8; count of bases not matched to a gene: 5. For the CDR3, the DNA is TGTGCCAGCAACACCGGGACTAGCGATGAGCAGTTCTTC. Translation gives CASNTGTSDEQFF.

This clonotype was picked up many times. This sequence joins TRBV4-2 and TRBJ2-5; no clear D. Germline CDR1 is LGHNA and CDR2 is YNFKEQ. The CDR3 consists of 14 residues. V lost 0 bases and J lost 1, with 6 bases in between. DNA for the CDR3: TGTGCCAGCAGCCAAGATAGGGTCCAAGAGACCCAGTACTTC. This encodes CASSQDRVQETQYF.

Many counts were recorded for this clonotype. This rearrangement joins TRBV7-9 to TRBJ2-5; tentatively, D is TRBD2 (5 bases). With 1 base removed from V and 5 bases from J, the gap between germline ends came to 11 bases. Germline V CDR1 and CDR2: SEHNR, FQNEAQ (reference sequence). The length of the CDR3 is 14 residues. The CDR3 DNA is TGTGCCAGCAGCTTAGTTCGGGAAGAGGAGACCCAGTACTTC. Translating it yields CASSLVREEETQYF.

The V call is TRBV6-1, the J call TRBJ2-5; D is perhaps TRBD1 (6 bases). CDR1 MNHNS and CDR2 SASEGT come from the germline V gene. The ends were cut back, 7 bases at V and 2 bases at J, with 11 bases in the middle. This CDR3 is 13 amino acids long. CDR3 sequence (DNA): TGTGCCAGCATGCAGGGGCGGCAAGAGACCCAGTACTTC. Protein sequence: CASMQGRQETQYF.

This clonotype was seen at least ten times. The CDR3 carries no conserved terminal phenylalanine or tryptophan, so it likely arises from a read error. The limits of the CDR3 on the DNA are not certain, so only TCRdb's listed CDR3 is given. This CDR3 is CATSEAGLALL. The chain employs TRBV10-3 and TRBJ2-7. Per the germline V gene, CDR1 is ENHRY and CDR2 is SYGVKD. The CDR3 has 11 amino acids, counting both end residues.

This clonotype was detected many times. This chain uses TRBV7-9 with TRBJ1-1; D ambiguous. From germline, CDR1 is SEHNR and CDR2 FQNEAQ (reference sequence). The CDR3 consists of 16 residues. The germline V and J ends were trimmed by 5 bases and 1 base, with 17 bases remaining between them. The DNA for the CDR3 is TGTGCCAGCAGCCCCCATATGGGGTCGGCGAACACTGAAGCTTTCTTT. Its translation is CASSPHMGSANTEAFF.

This clonotype was counted at least ten times. The chain couples TRBV24-1 to TRBJ2-7; 7 nucleotides agree with TRBD1. The CDR3 contains 15 residues. Losses at the gene ends were 5 bases for V and 0 bases for J; bases not matched to a gene: 6. Per germline, CDR1 KGHDR and CDR2 SFDVKD. The CDR3 loop is CATSAGTALSYEQYF. As DNA, the CDR3 is TGTGCCACCAGTGCCGGGACAGCCCTCTCCTACGAGCAGTACTTC.

This clonotype was counted a few times. This chain connects TRBV30 to TRBJ2-1; TRBD2 aligns across 9 bases. CDR1 and CDR2 from the germline V gene are GTSNPN and SVGIG (reference sequence). The CDR3 covers 15 residues. V was clipped by 1 base and J by 7 bases; unmatched bases: 8. The CDR3 DNA follows: TGTGCCTGGAGTGCCCGGGCGGGAGGGCTTAATGAGCAGTTCTTC. Translating it yields CAWSARAGGLNEQFF.

Many counts were recorded for this clonotype. This chain uses TRBV7-8 with TRBJ2-2; D is ambiguous. The CDR3 is made up of 14 amino acids. From germline, CDR1 is SGHVS and CDR2 FQNEAQ. The V gene lost 5 bases and the J gene lost 6 bases, with 13 bases spanning the gap. The CDR3 DNA is TGTGCCAGCAGCCCCCCCGACGAGGCCGGGGAGCTGTTTTTT. It encodes CASSPPDEAGELFF.

This clonotype has a handful of counts. The CDR3 DNA is TGCAGTGCTAGCAGGAGGCGGGCCTCGACAGATACGCAGTATTTT. It specifies CSASRRRASTDTQYF. V and J are TRBV20-1 and TRBJ2-3; weak D call: TRBD2 (5 bases). Trimming took 3 bases from V and 3 from J, leaving 16 bases between them. Germline-derived CDR1 and CDR2 are DFQATT and SNEGSKA (reference sequence). The CDR3 extends over 15 amino acids.

There are many counts of this clonotype. The chain employs TRBV20-1 and TRBJ2-1; the match to TRBD2 covers 11 bases. After removal of 2 bases from V and 4 bases from J, the junction contained 4 bases not matched to a gene. Germline V gene data show CDR1 as DFQATT and CDR2 as SNEGSKA (reference sequence). The CDR3 is 15 residues long. The CDR3 here is CSARPGTSGYNEQFF. In DNA, the CDR3 is TGCAGTGCTAGACCCGGGACTAGCGGTTACAATGAGCAGTTCTTC.

This clonotype was picked up a small number of times. The chain carries TRBV20-1 and TRBJ2-2; TRBD2 matches 9 bases. Trimming at V came to 2 bases and at J to 7 bases, leaving 11 bases not matched to a gene. Germline CDR1 reads DFQATT; CDR2 reads SNEGSKA (reference sequence). The CDR3 spans 16 residues. DNA of the CDR3: TGCAGTGCTAGACGGGATAGCGGGAGAGATAGCGGGGAGCTGTTTTTT. Protein sequence: CSARRDSGRDSGELFF.

This clonotype showed up many times. The V gene is TRBV10-2, the J gene TRBJ1-1; D unclear. The CDR3 is 11 amino acids. V was cut by 6 bases and J by 7 bases, with 9 bases left in between. The V gene's germline CDR1 is WSHSY and CDR2 SAAADI. CDR3 in amino acids: CASSPGLEAFF. The CDR3 DNA reads as TGCGCCAGCAGCCCGGGCCTTGAAGCTTTCTTT.

This clonotype has a count of ten or more. The genes are TRBV25-1 and TRBJ1-5; tentative D call: TRBD1 (5 bases). Germline-derived CDR1 and CDR2 are MGHDK and SYGVNS. CDR3 length: 13 amino acids. V shed 4 bases and J shed 3 bases, with 7 bases lying between them. The CDR3 sequence is CASSGGFNQPQHF. The CDR3 DNA sequence: TGTGCCAGCAGTGGGGGGTTCAATCAGCCCCAGCATTTT.

The V call is TRBV6-2 or TRBV6-3, the J call TRBJ2-1; TRBD2 aligns across 13 bases. CDR3 length: 18 residues. The germline CDR1 and CDR2 sequences are MNHEY and SVGEGT. V dropped 0 bases and J dropped 0; count of bases not matched to a gene: 2. The CDR3 DNA reads TGTGCCAGCAGTTACTCACGGACTAGCGGGAGCTCCTACAATGAGCAGTTCTTC. This gives the protein CASSYSRTSGSSYNEQFF.

This clonotype was seen a few times. J is TRBJ2-5 and V is TRBV6-5; unclear D gene. The V gene lost 2 bases and the J gene lost 1 base, with 8 bases spanning the gap. CDR3 length: 14 amino acids. CDR1 and CDR2 from the germline V gene are MNHEY and SVGAGI. The CDR3 coding sequence is TGTGCCAGCAGTTACCTTGACTCCCAAGAGACCCAGTACTTC. This sequence encodes CASSYLDSQETQYF.

This clonotype was counted many times. The chain uses TRBV28 and TRBJ2-1; D not certain. The CDR3 length is 13 residues. Germline V CDR1 and CDR2: MDHEN, SYDVKM. With 6 bases removed from V and 0 bases from J, the gap between germline ends came to 6 bases. The CDR3 here is CASSPLSYNEQFF. CDR3 in DNA: TGTGCCAGCAGCCCCCTCTCCTACAATGAGCAGTTCTTC.

This clonotype was observed a handful of times. V usage is TRBV20-1 and J usage is TRBJ1-6; 7 nucleotides line up with TRBD1. CDR3 size: 14 residues. From germline, CDR1 is DFQATT and CDR2 SNEGSKA (reference sequence). Germline trimming cut 4 bases from V and 2 bases from J; bases unmatched to any gene: 2. The CDR3 DNA follows: TGCAGTGCTAATCAGGGGGCCTATAATTCACCCCTCCACTTT. This encodes CSANQGAYNSPLHF.

This clonotype was recorded many times. This chain uses TRBV20-1 with TRBJ2-7, with TRBD1 identical over 11 bases. This CDR3 contains 16 residues. Germline V lookup: CDR1 DFQATT, CDR2 SNEGSKA (reference sequence). Unmatched junction bases numbered 10, after V lost 5 bases and J lost 1 base. The CDR3 region is CSAPRRGTGGSYEQYF. The CDR3 region has the DNA TGCAGTGCTCCCCGCAGAGGGACAGGGGGATCCTACGAGCAGTACTTC.

V gene TRBV4-2 combines with J gene TRBJ2-5, with D perhaps TRBD2 (5 bases). CDR1 LGHNA and CDR2 YNFKEQ come from the germline V gene. V lost 4 bases and J 5 bases, leaving 17 bases between the germline ends. The CDR3 totals 15 residues. CDR3 nucleotides: TGTGCCAGCAGCCTCGGGCCCACGCCGGGGGAGACCCAGTACTTC. Encoded protein: CASSLGPTPGETQYF.